One sample yielded the 9 T cell receptor beta chains listed below, sequenced in a study of cytomegalovirus exposure and HLA in healthy donors (dated by TCRdb to the late 2010s). Library preparation was by the immunoSEQ multiplex PCR assay. For the multiplex PCR, a mixture combining 60 forward primers for TCR Vbeta segments and 13 reverse primers for TCR Jbeta segments was used. This immuneACCESS table, as held by TCRdb, lists in-frame sequences with V and J called but not all clones. Of the missing ones, under half trace to an unresolved V gene in checked studies; the others have no known cause. This sample holds 130,000 or so clones; 70% to 90% were observed only once. The top ten hold more than 1.5% of the sample. The sequenced material came from PBMCs. Receptors were obtained from a man in his forties or fifties in good health and CMV-seronegative.

The J gene is TRBJ2-3, the V gene TRBV2; no reliable D call. Germline CDR1 reads SNHLY; CDR2 reads FYNNEI. This CDR3 spans 13 amino acids. V shed 4 bases and J shed 3 bases, with 8 bases lying between them. CDR3 nucleotide sequence: TGTGCCAGCAGTGCGATGAGGACAGATACGCAGTATTTT. Its translation: CASSAMRTDTQYF.

The chain links TRBV15 to TRBJ1-3; D unresolved. The CDR3 sequence is 13 residues long. Trimming shortened V by 5 bases and J by 3 bases, and 8 bases separated the two germline ends. Germline values: CDR1 LNHNV, CDR2 YYDKDF (reference sequence). The CDR3 loop is CATSPSHGNTIYF. The CDR3, as DNA: TGTGCCACCAGCCCAAGCCATGGAAACACCATATATTTT.

The chain uses TRBV28 and TRBJ1-3; TRBD1 might be the D (5 bases). CDR3 length: 15 residues. V lost 5 bases to trimming and J lost 4 bases, with 15 bases between them. The germline CDR1 and CDR2 sequences are MDHEN and SYDVKM. DNA of the CDR3: TGTGCCAGCAGTGCGACCGAAGGGGAAGGAAACACCATATATTTT. The encoded protein is CASSATEGEGNTIYF.

This clone occurred a few times. The V and J genes are TRBV5-1 and TRBJ1-1, with no clear D. The CDR3 spans 14 residues. Germline CDR1 is SGHRS and CDR2 is YFSETQ. V was shortened by 0 bases and J by 0 bases, with 6 bases between the two germline ends. As DNA, the CDR3 is TGCGCCAGCAGCTTGGTTGCTATGAACACTGAAGCTTTCTTT. This encodes CASSLVAMNTEAFF.

The chain is built from TRBV2 and TRBJ2-3, with a possible D match to TRBD2 (6 bases). Germline V CDR1 and CDR2: SNHLY, FYNNEI. The CDR3 is made up of 15 amino acids. Trimming stripped 3 bases from V and 1 base from J, with 11 bases between. CDR3 loop: CASSDSLAGTDTQYF. In nucleotides, the CDR3 is TGTGCCAGCAGTGATTCTTTAGCGGGCACAGATACGCAGTATTTT.

The chain carries TRBV6-6 and TRBJ1-5; 9 bases agree with TRBD1. V shed 5 bases and J 8 bases; nucleotides not matched to a gene: 7. Germline V gives CDR1 MNHNY, CDR2 SVGAGI (reference sequence). This CDR3 has 14 residues. CDR3 amino acids: CASSPQGAREPQHF. Written as DNA, the CDR3 is TGTGCCAGCAGTCCACAGGGGGCGCGAGAGCCCCAGCATTTT.

This clone was seen a few times. The chain is built from TRBV10-3 and TRBJ2-2; 8 bases map to TRBD1. J lost 0 bases, V lost 6 bases, and 6 bases had no gene match. This CDR3 is 16 amino acids long. Germline V gene data show CDR1 as ENHRY and CDR2 as SYGVKD. The CDR3 DNA reads as TGTGCCATCAGGACGGACAGGGCCCCGAACACCGGGGAGCTGTTTTTT. It translates to CAIRTDRAPNTGELFF.

J is TRBJ2-5 and V is TRBV7-8; a weak D match, TRBD2 (5 bases). V lost 1 base and J lost 2, with 11 bases in between. Germline CDR1 SGHVS, CDR2 FQNEAQ. The CDR3 is 15 amino acids. The chain's CDR3 is CASSLVLAEQETQYF. The CDR3 DNA is TGTGCCAGCAGCTTAGTGCTAGCAGAACAAGAGACCCAGTACTTC. The full variable domain, with the rest looked up from reference TRBV7-8 and TRBJ2-5, is GAGVSQSPRYKVAKRGQDVALRCDPISGHVSLFWYQQALGQGPEFLTYFQNEAQLDKSGLPSDRFFAERPEGSVSTLKIQRTQQEDSAVYLCASSLVLAEQETQYFGPGTRLLVL.

This clone was seen only once. The J gene is TRBJ1-6, the V gene TRBV7-2; 9 positions agree with TRBD1. V shed 5 bases, J shed 12 bases, and the junction held 14 bases outside the gene matches. Germline CDR1 SGHTA, CDR2 FQGNSA. The CDR3 runs 16 residues. CDR3 residues: CASSPGQGRGRQPLHF. The DNA for the CDR3 is TGTGCCAGCAGCCCGGGACAGGGTAGAGGGCGACAACCCCTCCACTTT.